Below, 5 T cell receptor beta chains from the same sample are listed, as sequenced in a study of high-grade serous ovarian cancer treatment subgroups. Measured with immunoSEQ multiplex PCR; TCRdb has only the in-frame clones, and not every one. In the table there are 10,000 or so clones, around nine tenths of which are singletons. The tumor samples were collected prior to definitive surgery or chemotherapy. The sequencing input was tumor tissue. These receptor sequences come from a human donor with high-grade serous ovarian cancer.

V is TRBV7-8 and J is TRBJ1-1, with D maybe TRBD1 (5 bases). The CDR3 totals 15 residues. Germline V lookup: CDR1 SGHVS, CDR2 FQNEAQ. V was shortened by 3 bases and J by 3 bases, with 14 bases between the two germline ends. As DNA, the CDR3 is TGTGCCAGCAGCTTTTCAGGGATGACGGACACTGAAGCTTTCTTT. It is translated as CASSFSGMTDTEAFF.

This chain links TRBV30 with TRBJ2-1; TRBD2 matches at 14 bases. The CDR3 spans 15 residues. V dropped 3 bases and J dropped 5; count of bases not matched to a gene: 3. CDR1 and CDR2 from the germline V gene are GTSNPN and SVGIG (reference sequence). CDR3 protein: CAWRVGLAGDNEQFF. As DNA, the CDR3 is TGTGCCTGGAGGGTGGGACTAGCGGGAGACAATGAGCAGTTCTTC.

This clone was detected a few times. The V and J genes are TRBV19 and TRBJ2-2, with 10 positions matching TRBD2. J gave up 4 bases and V 6 bases, and 5 bases lay outside the gene matches. Germline-derived CDR1 and CDR2 are LNHDA and SQIVND (reference sequence). The CDR3 is 15 amino acids. CDR3 sequence (DNA): TGTGCCAGTAGAGCGGGGGGGCCGACCACCGGGGAGCTGTTTTTT. Encoded protein: CASRAGGPTTGELFF.

The V and J genes are TRBV7-6 and TRBJ2-2; D is possibly TRBD2 (7 bases). CDR1 and CDR2 (germline): SGHVS, FNYEAQ. With 7 bases removed from V and 4 bases from J, the gap between germline ends came to 19 bases. The length of the CDR3 is 16 residues. The CDR3 protein is CASTPRGGAGTGELFF. For the CDR3, the DNA is TGTGCCAGCACACCCCGAGGGGGGGCAGGCACCGGGGAGCTGTTTTTT.

This chain links TRBV5-1 with TRBJ1-2, with a possible D match to TRBD1 (6 bases). Germline V gene lookup returns CDR1 SGHRS and CDR2 YFSETQ. CDR3 length: 15 residues. Trimming took 0 bases from V and 5 from J, leaving 14 bases between them. CDR3 DNA sequence: TGCGCCAGCAGCTTGGATACCAACAGGGAGTATGGCTACACCTTC. This codes for CASSLDTNREYGYTF.